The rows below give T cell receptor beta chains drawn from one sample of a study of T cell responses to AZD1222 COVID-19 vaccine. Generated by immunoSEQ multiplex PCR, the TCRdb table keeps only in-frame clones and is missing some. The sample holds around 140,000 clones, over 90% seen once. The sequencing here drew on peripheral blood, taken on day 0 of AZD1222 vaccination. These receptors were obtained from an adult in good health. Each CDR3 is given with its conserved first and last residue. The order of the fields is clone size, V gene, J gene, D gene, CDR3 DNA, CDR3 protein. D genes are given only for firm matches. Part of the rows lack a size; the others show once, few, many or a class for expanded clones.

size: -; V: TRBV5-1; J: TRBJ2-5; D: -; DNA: TGCGCCAGCAGCCTGGAAGGTAGTTTTGGAGAGACCCAGTACTTC; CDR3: CASSLEGSFGETQYF
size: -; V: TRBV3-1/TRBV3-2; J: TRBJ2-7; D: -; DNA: TGTGCCAGCAGCCCGCGGACAGCCGTTTCCTACGAGCAGTACTTC; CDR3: CASSPRTAVSYEQYF
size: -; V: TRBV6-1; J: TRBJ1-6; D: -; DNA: TGTGCCGGCCGGGGACGGGATAATTCACCCCTCCACTTT; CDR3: CAGRGRDNSPLHF
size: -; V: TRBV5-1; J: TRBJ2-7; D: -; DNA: TGCGCCAGCAGATCCACCGGGACCGCCTCCTACGAGCAGTACTTC; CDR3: CASRSTGTASYEQYF
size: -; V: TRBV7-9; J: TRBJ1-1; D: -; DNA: TGTGCCAGCAGCTTCAATGGTCTCTTGAACACTGAAGCTTTCTTT; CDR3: CASSFNGLLNTEAFF
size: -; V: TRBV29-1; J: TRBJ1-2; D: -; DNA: TGCAGCGTAAGAAAGGGGGACTATGGCTACACCTTC; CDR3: CSVRKGDYGYTF
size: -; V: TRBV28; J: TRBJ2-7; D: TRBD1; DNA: TGTGCCAGCAGTGGACAGGGAAACCCCTACGAGCAGTACTTC; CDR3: CASSGQGNPYEQYF
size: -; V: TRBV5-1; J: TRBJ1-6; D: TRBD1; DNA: TGCGCCAGCAGCTTGGTGTTTGGACAGGGGACTTATTCACCCCTCCACTTT; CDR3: CASSLVFGQGTYSPLHF
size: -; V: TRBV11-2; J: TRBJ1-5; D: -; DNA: TGTGCCAGCAGCCACTGGGGTAGCAATCAGCCCCAGCATTTT; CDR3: CASSHWGSNQPQHF
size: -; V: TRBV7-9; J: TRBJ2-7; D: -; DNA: TGTGCCAGCAGTCCCGCCGGGACACGTTCCTACGAGCAGTACTTC; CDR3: CASSPAGTRSYEQYF
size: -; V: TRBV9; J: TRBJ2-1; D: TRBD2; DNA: TGTGCCAGCAGCCTTAGGACTAGCTCCTACAATGAGCAGTTCTTC; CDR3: CASSLRTSSYNEQFF
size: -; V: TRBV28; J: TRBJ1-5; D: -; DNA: TGTGCCAGCAGTTTATTCCCCGGTCAGCCCCAGCATTTT; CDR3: CASSLFPGQPQHF
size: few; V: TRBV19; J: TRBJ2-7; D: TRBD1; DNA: TGTGCCAGTAACGGACAGGGGGCTTACGAGCAGTACTTC; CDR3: CASNGQGAYEQYF
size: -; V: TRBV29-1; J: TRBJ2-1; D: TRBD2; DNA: TGCAGCGTGGGGGGGGTACCCCTGTTTGAGCAGTTCTTC; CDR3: CSVGGVPLFEQFF
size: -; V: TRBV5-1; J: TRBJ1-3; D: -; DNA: TGCGCCAGCAGCTTGACGCAGCCCTCTGGAAACACCATATATTTT; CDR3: CASSLTQPSGNTIYF
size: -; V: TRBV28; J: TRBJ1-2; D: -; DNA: TGTGCCAGCAGTTTGCTAGACAGATATGGCTACACCTTC; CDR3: CASSLLDRYGYTF
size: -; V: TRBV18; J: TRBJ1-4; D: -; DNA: TGTGCCAGCTCACCGGGGGGCCTAGCTAATGAAAAACTGTTTTTT; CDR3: CASSPGGLANEKLFF
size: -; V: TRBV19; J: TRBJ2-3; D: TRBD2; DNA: TGTGCCAGTAGTATCCTCTATAGCGGGAGAAGTGCTAGCACAGATACGCAGTATTTT; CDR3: CASSILYSGRSASTDTQYF
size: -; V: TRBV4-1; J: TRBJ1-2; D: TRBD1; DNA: TGCGCCAGCAGCCAAAGGACAGGGGGCAACTATGGCTACACCTTC; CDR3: CASSQRTGGNYGYTF
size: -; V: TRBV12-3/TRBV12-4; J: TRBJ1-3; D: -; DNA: TGTGCCACCACCCCTGGACACGGAAACACCATATATTTT; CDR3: CATTPGHGNTIYF
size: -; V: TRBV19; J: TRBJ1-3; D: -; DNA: TGTGCCAGTAGTAATTTTCTGAACTCTGGAAACACCATATATTTT; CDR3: CASSNFLNSGNTIYF
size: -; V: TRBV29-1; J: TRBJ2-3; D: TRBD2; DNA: TGCAGCGTTGAAGATGGGACTAGCAGATACACAGATACGCAGTATTTT; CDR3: CSVEDGTSRYTDTQYF
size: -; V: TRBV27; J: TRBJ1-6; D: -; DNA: TGTGCCAGCAGTTTATCGGGAGGACTGACGGCCATTTATAATTCACCCCTCCACTTT; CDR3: CASSLSGGLTAIYNSPLHF
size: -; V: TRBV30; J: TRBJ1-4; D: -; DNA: TGTGCCTGGAGTGTACGTGGGTCAACTAATGAAAAACTGTTTTTT; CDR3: CAWSVRGSTNEKLFF
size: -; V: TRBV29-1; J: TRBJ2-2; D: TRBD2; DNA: TGCAGCGTAGTAGCGGGAGACCTCACCGGGGAGCTGTTTTTT; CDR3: CSVVAGDLTGELFF
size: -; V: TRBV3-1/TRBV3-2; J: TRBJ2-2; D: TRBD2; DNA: TGTGCCAGCAGCAAGGGACTAGCGGGAGGGGCCGGGGAGCTGTTTTTT; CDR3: CASSKGLAGGAGELFF
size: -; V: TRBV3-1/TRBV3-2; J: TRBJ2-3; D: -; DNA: TGTGCCAGCAGCCCTTTTGCGGGGCTCGGCGCCCGCACAGATACGCAGTATTTT; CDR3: CASSPFAGLGARTDTQYF
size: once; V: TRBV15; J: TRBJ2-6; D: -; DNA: TGTGCCACCAGCAGAGATTCGAGCTCTGGGGCCAACGTCCTGACTTTC; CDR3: CATSRDSSSGANVLTF
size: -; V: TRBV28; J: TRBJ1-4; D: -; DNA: TGTGCCAGCAGGGACGGAGTGACGGATGAAAAACTGTTTTTT; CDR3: CASRDGVTDEKLFF
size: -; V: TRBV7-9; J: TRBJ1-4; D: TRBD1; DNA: TGTGCCAGCAGCCGCACTTGGGACAGACGAGAAAAACTGTTTTTT; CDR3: CASSRTWDRREKLFF
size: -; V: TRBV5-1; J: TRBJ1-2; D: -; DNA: TGCGCCAGCAGATACGGGACGGGCTATGGCTACACCTTC; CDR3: CASRYGTGYGYTF
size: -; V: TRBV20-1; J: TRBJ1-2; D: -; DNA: TGCAGTGCCAGTAACGTAGGGACTAACTATGGCTACACCTTC; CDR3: CSASNVGTNYGYTF
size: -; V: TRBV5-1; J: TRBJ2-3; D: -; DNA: TGCGCCAGCAGCTTAGGACAGCTCACAGATACGCAGTATTTT; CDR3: CASSLGQLTDTQYF
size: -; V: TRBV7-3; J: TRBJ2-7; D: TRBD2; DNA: TGTGCCAGCAGCTTAACTGGGGGGACTAGCGGGAGATTTAGTTTCTACGAGCAGTACTTC; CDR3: CASSLTGGTSGRFSFYEQYF
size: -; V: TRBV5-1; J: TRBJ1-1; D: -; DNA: TGCGCCAGCAGCTTGGGTCCAGGGAACACTGAAGCTTTCTTT; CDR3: CASSLGPGNTEAFF
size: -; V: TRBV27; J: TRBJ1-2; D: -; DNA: TGTGCCAGCAGTTTATCGGGCAGGGTGGAAGGCTACACCTTC; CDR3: CASSLSGRVEGYTF
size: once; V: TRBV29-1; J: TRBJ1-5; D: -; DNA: TGCAGCGTTGGGTGGGGTTCTCATCAGCCCCAGCATTTT; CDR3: CSVGWGSHQPQHF
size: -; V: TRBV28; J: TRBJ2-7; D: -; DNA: TGTGCCAGCAATTCGGAGGAGAGGTCCTACGAGCAGTACTTC; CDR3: CASNSEERSYEQYF
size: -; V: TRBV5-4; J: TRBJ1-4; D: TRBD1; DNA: TGTGCCAGCAGCTCCACCGGGACAGGGACCGGTGACGAAAAACTGTTTTTT; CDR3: CASSSTGTGTGDEKLFF
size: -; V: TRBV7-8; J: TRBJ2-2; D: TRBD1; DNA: TGTGCCAGCAGCTCCTCCCCGGGACAGGCTGACACCGGGGAGCTGTTTTTT; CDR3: CASSSSPGQADTGELFF